This T cell receptor beta chain was captured by sequencing in a study of control samples from healthy donors and cancer patients. This CDR3 is built from 15 residues. Germline V CDR1 and CDR2: SGHTA, FQGNSA. After removal of 4 bases from V and 7 bases from J, the junction contained 3 bases not matched to a gene. Data came from immunoSEQ multiplex PCR; TCRdb stores just in-frame clones and leaves some out. The data contain 90,000 to 100,000 clones, 75% to 85% of them singletons. Sequences were obtained from blood. The genes are TRBV7-2 and TRBJ1-6; 11 nucleotides align to TRBD1. This TCR was recovered from a woman aged 25 to 39 in good health. CDR3 in amino acids: CASSSGQGENSPLHF. In DNA form, the CDR3 reads TGTGCCAGCAGCTCGGGACAGGGGGAGAATTCACCCCTCCACTTT. The full variable domain, rest sourced from reference TRBV7-2 and TRBJ1-6, is GAGVSQSPSNKVTEKGKDVELRCDPISGHTALYWYRQSLGQGLEFLIYFQGNSAPDKSGLPSDRFSAERTGGSVSTLTIQRTQQEDSAVYLCASSSGQGENSPLHFGNGTRLTVT.